The clone carrying this T cell receptor beta chain occurred a few times. Its antigen remains unknown. CDR3 length: 13 residues. V shed 5 bases and J shed 0 bases, with 11 bases lying between them. CDR1 and CDR2 (germline): SQVTM, ANQGSEA. The data were taken from a study of T cells after yellow fever vaccination. TCRdb reanalysed the 5' RACE reads using MiXCR and keeps one entry per CDR3 protein. The sample lists about 260,000 distinct CDR3 sequences; roughly 3.7% were seen once. Study results and caveats: One caveat is that FACS-sorted repertoires could contain abundant clonotypes contaminating from the bulk population.

The chain is built from TRBV29-1 and TRBJ2-7, with a tentative D call TRBD1 (7 bases). Material: PBMCs, obtained 15 days after the yellow fever booster vaccination. The source is a man between 18 and 35 years old who received the YFV17D yellow fever vaccine. The CDR3 coding sequence is TGCAGCGTTTGTCAGGGGGGCTCCTACGAGCAGTACTTC. Protein product: CSVCQGGSYEQYF.